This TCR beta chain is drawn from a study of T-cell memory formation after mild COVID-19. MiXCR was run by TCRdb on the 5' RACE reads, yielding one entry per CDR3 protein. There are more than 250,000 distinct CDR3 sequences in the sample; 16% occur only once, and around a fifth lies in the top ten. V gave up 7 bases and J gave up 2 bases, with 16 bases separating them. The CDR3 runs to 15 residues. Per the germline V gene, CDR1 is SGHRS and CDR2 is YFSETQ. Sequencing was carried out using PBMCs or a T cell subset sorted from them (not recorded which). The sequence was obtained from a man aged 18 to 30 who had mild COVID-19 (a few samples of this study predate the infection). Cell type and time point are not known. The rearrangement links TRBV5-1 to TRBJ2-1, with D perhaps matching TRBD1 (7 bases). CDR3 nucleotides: TGCGCCAGCGCGGCAGGGGGGAGCGCCTACAATGAGCAGTTCTTC. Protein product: CASAAGGSAYNEQFF.